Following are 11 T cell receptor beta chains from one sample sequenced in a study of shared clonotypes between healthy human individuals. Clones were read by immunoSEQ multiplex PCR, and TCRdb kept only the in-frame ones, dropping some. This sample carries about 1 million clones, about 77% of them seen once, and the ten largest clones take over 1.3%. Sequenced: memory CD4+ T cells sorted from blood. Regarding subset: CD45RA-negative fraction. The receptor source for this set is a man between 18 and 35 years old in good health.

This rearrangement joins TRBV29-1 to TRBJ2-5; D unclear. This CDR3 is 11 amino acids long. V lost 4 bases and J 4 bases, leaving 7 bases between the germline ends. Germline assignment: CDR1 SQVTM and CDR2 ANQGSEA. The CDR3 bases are TGCAGCGTTGTAACGGGAGAGACCCAGTACTTC. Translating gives CSVVTGETQYF.

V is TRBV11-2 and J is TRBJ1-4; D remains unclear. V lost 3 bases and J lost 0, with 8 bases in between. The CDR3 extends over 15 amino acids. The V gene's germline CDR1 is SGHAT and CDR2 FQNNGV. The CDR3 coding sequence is TGTGCCAGCAGCTTCCAAAAAGCAACTAATGAAAAACTGTTTTTT. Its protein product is CASSFQKATNEKLFF.

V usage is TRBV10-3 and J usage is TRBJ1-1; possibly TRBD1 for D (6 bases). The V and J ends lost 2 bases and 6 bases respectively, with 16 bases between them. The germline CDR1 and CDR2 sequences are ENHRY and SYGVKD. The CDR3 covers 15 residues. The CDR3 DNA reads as TGTGCCATCAGTGAGCTTTATCCAGGGGCCGCTGAAGCTTTCTTT. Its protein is CAISELYPGAAEAFF.

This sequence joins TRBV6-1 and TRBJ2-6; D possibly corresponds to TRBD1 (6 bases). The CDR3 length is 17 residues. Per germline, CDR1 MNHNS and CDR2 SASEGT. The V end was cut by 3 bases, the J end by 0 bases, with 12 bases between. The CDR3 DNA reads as TGTGCCAGCAGTGAGAGGCACAGGGTCTCTGGGGCCAACGTCCTGACTTTC. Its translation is CASSERHRVSGANVLTF.

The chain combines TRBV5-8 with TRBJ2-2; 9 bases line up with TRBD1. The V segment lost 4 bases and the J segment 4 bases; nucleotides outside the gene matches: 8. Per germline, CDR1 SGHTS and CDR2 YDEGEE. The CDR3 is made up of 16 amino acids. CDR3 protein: CASSPRTGDLTGELFF. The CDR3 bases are TGTGCCAGCAGCCCGCGGACAGGGGATCTCACCGGGGAGCTGTTTTTT. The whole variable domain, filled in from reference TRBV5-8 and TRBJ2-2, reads EAGVTQSPTHLIKTRGQQATLRCSPISGHTSVYWYQQALGLGLQFLLWYDEGEERNRGNFPPRFSGRQFPNYSSELNVNALELEDSALYLCASSPRTGDLTGELFFGEGSRLTVL.

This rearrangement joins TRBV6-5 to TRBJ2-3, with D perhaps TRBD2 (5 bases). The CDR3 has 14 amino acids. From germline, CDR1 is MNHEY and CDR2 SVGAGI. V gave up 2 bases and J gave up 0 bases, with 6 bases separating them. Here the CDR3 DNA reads TGTGCCAGCAGTTACAGGACTAGCACAGATACGCAGTATTTT. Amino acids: CASSYRTSTDTQYF.

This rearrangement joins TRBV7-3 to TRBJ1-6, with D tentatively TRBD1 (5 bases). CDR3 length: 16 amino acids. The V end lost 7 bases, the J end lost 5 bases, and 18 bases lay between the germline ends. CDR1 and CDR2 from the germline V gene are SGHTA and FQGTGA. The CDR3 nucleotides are TGTGCCAGCAACCAAAGGGAGGGGTCCGATAATTCACCCCTCCACTTT. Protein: CASNQREGSDNSPLHF.

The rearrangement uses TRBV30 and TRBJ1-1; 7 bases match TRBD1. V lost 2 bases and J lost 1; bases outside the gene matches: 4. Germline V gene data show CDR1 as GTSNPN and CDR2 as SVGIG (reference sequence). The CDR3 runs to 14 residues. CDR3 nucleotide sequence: TGTGCCTGGAGTCTACGACAGGGGAACACTGAAGCTTTCTTT. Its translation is CAWSLRQGNTEAFF.

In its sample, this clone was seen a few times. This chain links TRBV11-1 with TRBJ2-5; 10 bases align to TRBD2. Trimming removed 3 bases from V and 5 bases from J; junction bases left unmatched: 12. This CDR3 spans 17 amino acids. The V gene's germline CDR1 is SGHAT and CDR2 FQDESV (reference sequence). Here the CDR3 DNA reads TGTGCCAGCAGCTTTACTAGCGGGACGAAGGGACGCGAGACCCAGTACTTC. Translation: CASSFTSGTKGRETQYF.

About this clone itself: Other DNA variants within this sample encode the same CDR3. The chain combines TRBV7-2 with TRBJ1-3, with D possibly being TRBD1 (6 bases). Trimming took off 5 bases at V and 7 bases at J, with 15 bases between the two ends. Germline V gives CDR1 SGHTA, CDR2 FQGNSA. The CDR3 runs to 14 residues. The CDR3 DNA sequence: TGTGCCAGCAGCCCGTCGAGAGGGGGGAACACCATATATTTT. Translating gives CASSPSRGGNTIYF.

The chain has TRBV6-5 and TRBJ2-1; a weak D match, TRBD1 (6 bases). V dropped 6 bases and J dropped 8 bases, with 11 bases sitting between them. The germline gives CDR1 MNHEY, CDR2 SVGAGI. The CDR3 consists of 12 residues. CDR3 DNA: TGTGCCAGCAGACCTCCAGGGGATGAGCAGTTCTTC. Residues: CASRPPGDEQFF.